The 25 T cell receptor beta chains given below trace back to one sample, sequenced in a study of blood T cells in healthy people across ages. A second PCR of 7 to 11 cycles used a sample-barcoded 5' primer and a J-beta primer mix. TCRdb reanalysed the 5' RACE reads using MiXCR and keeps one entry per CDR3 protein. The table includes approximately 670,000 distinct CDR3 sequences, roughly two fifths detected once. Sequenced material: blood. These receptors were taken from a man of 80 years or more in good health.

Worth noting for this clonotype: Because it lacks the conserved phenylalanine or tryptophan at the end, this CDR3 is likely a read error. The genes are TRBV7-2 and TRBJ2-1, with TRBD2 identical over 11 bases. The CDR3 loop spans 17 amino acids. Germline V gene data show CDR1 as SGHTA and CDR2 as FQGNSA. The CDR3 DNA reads TGTGCCGGCAGCTCCCCCCGGACTAGCGGGTTGGGGGATGAGCAGTTCTCC. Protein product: CAGSSPRTSGLGDEQFS.

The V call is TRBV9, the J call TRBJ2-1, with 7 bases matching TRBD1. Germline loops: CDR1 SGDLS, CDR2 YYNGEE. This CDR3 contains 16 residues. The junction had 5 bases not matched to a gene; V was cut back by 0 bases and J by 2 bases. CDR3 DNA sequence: TGTGCCAGCAGCGTAGGTAGTCAGGGGGCCTACAATGAGCAGTTCTTC. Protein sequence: CASSVGSQGAYNEQFF.

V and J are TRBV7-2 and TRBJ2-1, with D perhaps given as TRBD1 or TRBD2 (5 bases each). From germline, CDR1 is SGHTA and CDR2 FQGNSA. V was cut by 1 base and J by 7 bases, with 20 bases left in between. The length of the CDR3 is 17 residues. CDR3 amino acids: CASSLEARDPPVNEQFF. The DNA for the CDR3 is TGTGCCAGCAGCTTAGAGGCGAGGGACCCTCCTGTGAATGAGCAGTTCTTC.

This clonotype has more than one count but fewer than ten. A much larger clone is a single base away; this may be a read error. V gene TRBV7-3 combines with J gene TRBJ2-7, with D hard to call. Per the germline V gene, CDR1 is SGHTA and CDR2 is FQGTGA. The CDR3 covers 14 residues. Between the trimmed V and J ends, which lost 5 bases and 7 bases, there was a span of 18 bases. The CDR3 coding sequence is TGTGCCAGCAGCCGATCCTACGGCGACAATGAGCAGTACTTC. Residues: CASSRSYGDNEQYF.

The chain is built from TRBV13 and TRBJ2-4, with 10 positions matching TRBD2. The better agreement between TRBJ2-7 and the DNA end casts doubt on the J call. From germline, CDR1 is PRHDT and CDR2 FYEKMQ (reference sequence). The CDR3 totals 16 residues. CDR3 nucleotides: TGTGCCAGCAGCCTAATCGGTATGCTAGCGGGAGACGAGCAGTACTTC. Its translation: CASSLIGMLAGDEQYF.

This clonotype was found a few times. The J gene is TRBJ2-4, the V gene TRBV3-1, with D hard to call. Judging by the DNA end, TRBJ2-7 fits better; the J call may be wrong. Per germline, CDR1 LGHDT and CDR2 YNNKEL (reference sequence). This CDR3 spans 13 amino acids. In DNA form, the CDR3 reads TGTGCCAGCAGCCAAGCGGACCTCTACGAGCAGTACTTC. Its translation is CASSQADLYEQYF.

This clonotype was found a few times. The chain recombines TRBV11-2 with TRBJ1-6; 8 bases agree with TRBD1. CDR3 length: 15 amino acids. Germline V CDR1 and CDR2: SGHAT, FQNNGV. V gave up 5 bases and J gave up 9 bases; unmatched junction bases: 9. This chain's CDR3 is CASSIQGGSISPLHF. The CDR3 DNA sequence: TGTGCCAGCAGCATACAGGGGGGAAGTATTTCACCCCTCCACTTT.

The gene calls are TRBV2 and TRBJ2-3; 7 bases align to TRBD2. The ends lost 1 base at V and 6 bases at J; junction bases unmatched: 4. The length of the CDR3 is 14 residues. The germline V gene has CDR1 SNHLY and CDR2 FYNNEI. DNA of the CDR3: TGTGCCAGCAGTGAAGGACTAGCACTGGATACGCAGTATTTT. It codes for CASSEGLALDTQYF.

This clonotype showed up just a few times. The CDR3 is CASSPTGQGNTEAFF. CDR3 in DNA: TGTGCCAGCAGTCCCACGGGACAGGGGAACACTGAAGCTTTCTTT. J is TRBJ1-1 and V is TRBV6-6; 9 bases are shared with TRBD1. Per the germline V gene, CDR1 is MNHNY and CDR2 is SVGAGI (reference sequence). CDR3 length equals 15 residues. V was clipped by 5 bases and J by 1 base; unmatched bases: 5.

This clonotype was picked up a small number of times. The DNA for the CDR3 is TGTGCCAGCAGCCTACAGGGTTTTCAGGAAAAACTGTTTTTT. Residues: CASSLQGFQEKLFF. The chain recombines TRBV6-5 with TRBJ1-4, with a weak D call TRBD1 (6 bases). The ends were cut back, 6 bases at V and 8 bases at J, with 16 bases in the middle. CDR3 length: 14 amino acids. Germline V gene lookup returns CDR1 MNHEY and CDR2 SVGAGI.

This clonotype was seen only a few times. In nucleotides, the CDR3 is TGTGCCAGCAGTTCTGGTGGGGGGGACCAAGAGACCCAGTACTTC. Translation: CASSSGGGDQETQYF. The chain joins TRBV5-4 to TRBJ2-5, with 7 bases matching TRBD2. This CDR3 has 15 amino acids. The trim removed 5 bases at V and 0 bases at J, leaving 7 bases unmatched. CDR1 is SGHNT, CDR2 YYREEE, per germline (reference sequence).

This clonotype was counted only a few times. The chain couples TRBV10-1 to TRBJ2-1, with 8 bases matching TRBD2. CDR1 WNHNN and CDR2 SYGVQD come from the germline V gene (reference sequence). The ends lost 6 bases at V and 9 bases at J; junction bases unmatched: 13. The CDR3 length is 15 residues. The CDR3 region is CASSLGGAGESEQFF. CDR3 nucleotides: TGCGCCAGCAGCCTCGGGGGGGCAGGGGAGAGTGAGCAGTTCTTC.

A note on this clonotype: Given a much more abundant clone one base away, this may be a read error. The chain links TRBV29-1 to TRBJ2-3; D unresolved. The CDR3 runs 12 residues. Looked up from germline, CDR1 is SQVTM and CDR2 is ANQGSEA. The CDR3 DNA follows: TGCAGCGGTGAGGTCGGAACAGAGACGCAGTATTTT. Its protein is CSGEVGTETQYF.

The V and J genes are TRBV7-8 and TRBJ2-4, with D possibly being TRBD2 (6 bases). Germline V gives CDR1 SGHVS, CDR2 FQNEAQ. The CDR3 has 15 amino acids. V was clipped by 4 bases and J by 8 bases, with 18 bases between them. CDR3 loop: CASSSTYSGGDIQYF. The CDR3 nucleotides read TGTGCCAGCAGCTCTACCTATTCCGGAGGGGACATTCAGTACTTC.

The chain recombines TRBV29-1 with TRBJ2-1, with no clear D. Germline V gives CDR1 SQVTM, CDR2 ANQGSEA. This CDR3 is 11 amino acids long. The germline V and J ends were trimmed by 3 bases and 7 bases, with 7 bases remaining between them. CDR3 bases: TGCAGCGTTGATAGTGGGAATGAGCAGTTCTTC. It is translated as CSVDSGNEQFF.

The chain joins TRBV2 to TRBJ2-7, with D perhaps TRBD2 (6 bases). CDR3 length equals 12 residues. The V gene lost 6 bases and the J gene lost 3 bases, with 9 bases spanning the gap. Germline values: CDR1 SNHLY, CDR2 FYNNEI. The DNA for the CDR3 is TGTGCCAGCAGGGAGGGGCGCTACGAGCAGTACTTC. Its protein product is CASREGRYEQYF.

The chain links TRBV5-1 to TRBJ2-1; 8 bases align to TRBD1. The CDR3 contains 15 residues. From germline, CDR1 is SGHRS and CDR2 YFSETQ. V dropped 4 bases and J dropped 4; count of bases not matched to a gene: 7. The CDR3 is CASSATGGVYNEQFF. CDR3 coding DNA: TGCGCCAGCAGCGCAACAGGGGGTGTTTACAATGAGCAGTTCTTC.

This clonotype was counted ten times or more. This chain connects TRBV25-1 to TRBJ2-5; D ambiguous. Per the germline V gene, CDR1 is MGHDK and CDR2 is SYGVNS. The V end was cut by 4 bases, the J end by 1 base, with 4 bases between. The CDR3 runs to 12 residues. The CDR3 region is CASSVTQETQYF. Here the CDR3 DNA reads TGTGCCAGCAGTGTCACCCAAGAGACCCAGTACTTC.

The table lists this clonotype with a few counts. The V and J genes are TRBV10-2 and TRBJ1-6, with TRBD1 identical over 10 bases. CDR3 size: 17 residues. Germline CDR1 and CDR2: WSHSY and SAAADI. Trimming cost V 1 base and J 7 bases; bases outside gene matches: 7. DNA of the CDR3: TGCGCCAGCAGTGAGTTAGGACAGGGGGTGGAAAATTCACCCCTCCACTTT. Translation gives CASSELGQGVENSPLHF.

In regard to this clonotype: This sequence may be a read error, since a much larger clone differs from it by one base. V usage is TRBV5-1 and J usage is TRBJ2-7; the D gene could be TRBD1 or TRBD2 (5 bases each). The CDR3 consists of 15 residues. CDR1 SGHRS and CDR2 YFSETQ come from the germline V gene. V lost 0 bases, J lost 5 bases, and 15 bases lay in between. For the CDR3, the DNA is TGCGCCAGCAGCTTGGGCAGGGACCTCTACGACGAGCAGTACTTC. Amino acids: CASSLGRDLYDEQYF.

CDR3 region: CASSPGGMSGRSQETQYF. The CDR3 DNA follows: TGTGCCAGCAGTCCAGGAGGGATGAGCGGGAGGTCCCAAGAGACCCAGTACTTC. The rearrangement uses TRBV14 and TRBJ2-5; 9 bases align to TRBD2. V was pared by 6 bases and J by 1 base, with 15 bases of the junction left unmatched. The germline V gene encodes CDR1 SGHDN and CDR2 FVKESK. The CDR3 loop spans 18 amino acids. Full variable domain (outside the CDR3, taken from reference TRBV14 and TRBJ2-5): EAGVTQFPSHSVIEKGQTVTLRCDPISGHDNLYWYRRVMGKEIKFLLHFVKESKQDESGMPNNRFLAERTGGTYSTLKVQPAELEDSGVYFCASSPGGMSGRSQETQYFGPGTRLLVL.

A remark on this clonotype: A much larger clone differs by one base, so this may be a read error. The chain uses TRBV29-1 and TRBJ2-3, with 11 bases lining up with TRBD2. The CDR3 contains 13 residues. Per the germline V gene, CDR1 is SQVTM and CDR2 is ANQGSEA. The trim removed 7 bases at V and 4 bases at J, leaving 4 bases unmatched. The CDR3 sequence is CSATSGSADTQYF. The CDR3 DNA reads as TGCAGCGCTACTAGCGGGAGTGCAGATACGCAGTATTTT.

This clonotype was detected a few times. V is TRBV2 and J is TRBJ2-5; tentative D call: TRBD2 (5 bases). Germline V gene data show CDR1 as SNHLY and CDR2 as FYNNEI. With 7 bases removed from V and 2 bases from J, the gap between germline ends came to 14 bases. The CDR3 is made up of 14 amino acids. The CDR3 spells CASNPADYQETQYF. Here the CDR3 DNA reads TGTGCCAGCAATCCTGCAGACTATCAAGAGACCCAGTACTTC.

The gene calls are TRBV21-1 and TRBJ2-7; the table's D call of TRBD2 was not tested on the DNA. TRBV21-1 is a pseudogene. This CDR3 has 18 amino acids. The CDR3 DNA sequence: TGTGCCAGCAGCAAAGGCGCAAGAAGTCCTATCTCCTACAATGAGCAGTACTTC. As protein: CASSKGARSPISYNEQYF.

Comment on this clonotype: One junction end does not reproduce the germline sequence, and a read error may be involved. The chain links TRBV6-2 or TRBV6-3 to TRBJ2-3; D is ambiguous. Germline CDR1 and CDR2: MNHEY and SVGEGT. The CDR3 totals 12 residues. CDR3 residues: CACSVTGYTQYF. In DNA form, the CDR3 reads TGTGCCTGCAGTGTGACTGGTTATACGCAGTATTTT.